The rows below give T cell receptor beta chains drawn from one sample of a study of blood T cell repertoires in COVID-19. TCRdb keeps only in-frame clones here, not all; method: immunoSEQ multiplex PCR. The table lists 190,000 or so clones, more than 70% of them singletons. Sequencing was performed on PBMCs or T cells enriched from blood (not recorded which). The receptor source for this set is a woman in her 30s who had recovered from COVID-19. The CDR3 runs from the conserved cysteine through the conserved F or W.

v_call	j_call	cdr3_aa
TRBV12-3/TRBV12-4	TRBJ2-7	CASSFRDRGKGYF
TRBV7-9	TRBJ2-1	CASSLGLAGDEQFF
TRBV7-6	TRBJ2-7	CSTSNEQYF
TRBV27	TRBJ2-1	CASSWVGGSSYNEQFF
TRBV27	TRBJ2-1	CASSPGTSGRAGNEQFF
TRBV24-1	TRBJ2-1	CATSDVQGADEQFF
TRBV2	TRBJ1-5	CASRREGNQPQHF
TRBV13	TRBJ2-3	CASSSRGTDTQYF
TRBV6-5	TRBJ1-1	CASSYYPTGAPKQAFF
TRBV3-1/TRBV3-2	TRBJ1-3	CASSLGTSGNTIYF
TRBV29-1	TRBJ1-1	CSVAQGSNTEAFF
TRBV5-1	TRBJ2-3	CASSLLYGRADTQYF
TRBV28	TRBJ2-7	CASSTRWSGHYEQYF
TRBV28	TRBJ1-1	CASSPRGKGNTEAFF
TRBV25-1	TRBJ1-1	CASSRSTQNTEAFF
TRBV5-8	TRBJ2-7	CASSPPEGQGRPYEQYF
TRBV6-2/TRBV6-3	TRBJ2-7	CASSSLAGDEYEQYF
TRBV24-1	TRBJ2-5	CATSDLGQGGGETQYF
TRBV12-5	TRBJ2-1	CASAIARGGRYYNEQFF
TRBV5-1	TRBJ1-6	CASSLALPGQKNSPLHF
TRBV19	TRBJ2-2	CASILTTSGRRTGELFF
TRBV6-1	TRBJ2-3	CASSEPGQGPTDTQYF
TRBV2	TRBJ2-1	CASSEGGREQFF
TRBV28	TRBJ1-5	CASRNRRGRPGQTSNQPQHF
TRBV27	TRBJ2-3	CASSKLADSTDTQYF
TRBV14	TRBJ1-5	CASSQRDSGDSNQPQHF
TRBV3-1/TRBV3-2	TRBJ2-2	CASSQDGVAGTGTGELFF
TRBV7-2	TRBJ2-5	CASSSGTSGAYQETQYF